This TCR beta chain was recorded in a study of response to subunit inactivated influenza vaccine. Study-wide results and caveats: With each seasonal influenza vaccination, the authors suggested, few new T cells are recruited.

This clonotype has just a few counts. Its antigen is as yet unknown. In TCRdb, the RT-PCR reads were re-called with MiXCR into one record per CDR3 protein. The sample has fewer than 700,000 distinct CDR3 sequences, 10% to 15% seen once; the top ten hold roughly 14%. This sample comprised PBMCs from blood, obtained 35 to 45 days after vaccination. The sequence was collected from a man in his forties or fifties who received an inactivated influenza vaccine.

The CDR3 reads CASRGQGGYEQYF. In nucleotides, the CDR3 is TGTGCCAGCAGAGGACAGGGGGGTTACGAGCAGTACTTC. The chain couples TRBV12-3 or TRBV12-4 to TRBJ2-7; 10 bases map to TRBD1. J was trimmed by 4 bases and V by 6 bases; bases with no gene match: 3. The CDR3 has 13 residues.